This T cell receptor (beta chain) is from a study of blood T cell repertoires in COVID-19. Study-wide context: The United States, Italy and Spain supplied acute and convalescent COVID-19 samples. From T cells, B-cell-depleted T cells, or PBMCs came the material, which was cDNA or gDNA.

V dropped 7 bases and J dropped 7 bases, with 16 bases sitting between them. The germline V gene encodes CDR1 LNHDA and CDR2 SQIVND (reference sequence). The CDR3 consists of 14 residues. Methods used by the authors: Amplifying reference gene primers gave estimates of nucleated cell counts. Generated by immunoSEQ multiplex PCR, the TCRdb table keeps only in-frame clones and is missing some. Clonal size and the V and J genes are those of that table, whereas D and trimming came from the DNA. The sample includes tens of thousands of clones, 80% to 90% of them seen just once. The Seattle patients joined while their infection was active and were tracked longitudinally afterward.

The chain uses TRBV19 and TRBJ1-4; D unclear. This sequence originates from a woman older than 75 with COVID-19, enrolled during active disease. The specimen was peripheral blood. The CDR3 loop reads CASTGGGLSEKLFF. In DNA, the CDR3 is TGTGCCAGTACCGGAGGCGGGTTAAGTGAAAAACTGTTTTTT.